Detailed here is one TCR beta chain. The target antigen is unknown. TCRdb independently ran MiXCR on the 5' RACE reads; one entry per CDR3 protein. The sample has about 240,000 distinct CDR3 sequences, 6.9% seen once. CDR1 KGHSH and CDR2 LQKENI come from the germline V gene. V lost 3 bases and J lost 4; bases outside the gene matches: 9. The CDR3 length is 16 residues. The entry originates in a study of T cells after yellow fever vaccination. General study points: Some clonotypes were seen in both the CD4 and the CD8 compartments. These made up a small share and likely arose from convergent recombination. Boosting was followed by the reappearance of most primary-vaccination clones (about 97% CD4, around 86% CD8).

This TCR was sampled from a young man who received the YFV17D yellow fever vaccine. Source: CD4+ T cells sorted from PBMCs, taken 15 days after the yellow fever booster vaccination. This rearrangement joins TRBV18 to TRBJ2-1; 7 nucleotides agree with TRBD2. CDR3 DNA: TGTGCCAGCTCACCCCCTGGGAAGCGGGGTTACAATGAGCAGTTCTTC. This sequence encodes CASSPPGKRGYNEQFF.